This is a list of T cell receptor beta chains from one sample in a study of T-cell memory formation after mild COVID-19. TCRdb reprocessed the 5' RACE reads via MiXCR and lists one record per CDR3 protein. The table shows some 320,000 distinct CDR3 sequences, with 15% to 20% occurring only once. Sequencing was carried out using PBMCs or a T cell subset sorted from them (not recorded which). The receptor source for this set is a man between 18 and 35 years old who had mild COVID-19 (a few samples of this study predate the infection). Cell type and time point are not known. Each CDR3 is given with its conserved first and last residue. The D gene is left open where the match is weak. The size of a clone is reported for some rows only, either as once, few or many, or as a class for expanded clones.

v_call	j_call	clone_size	d_call	cdr3_aa	cdr3_nt
TRBV6-1	TRBJ2-2	-	TRBD1	CASSNRGHTGELFF	TGTGCCAGCAGCAACAGGGGGCACACCGGGGAGCTGTTTTTT
TRBV9	TRBJ2-7	-	TRBD2	CASSVGGGTEQYF	TGTGCCAGCAGCGTAGGCGGGGGGACCGAGCAGTACTTC
TRBV6-6	TRBJ1-1	-	-	CASSPSPGQAFF	TGTGCCAGCAGTCCTAGTCCTGGCCAAGCTTTCTTT
TRBV7-9	TRBJ1-2	few	-	CASSLVAAYYGYTF	TGTGCCAGCAGCTTAGTCGCAGCCTACTATGGCTACACCTTC
TRBV6-2/TRBV6-3	TRBJ2-6	few	TRBD1	CASSYSWPGGVLTF	TGTGCCAGCAGTTACTCTTGGCCAGGGGGCGTCCTGACTTTC
TRBV3-1	TRBJ1-1	-	TRBD1	CASSAPGQKAFF	TGTGCCAGCAGCGCACCGGGACAGAAAGCTTTCTTT
TRBV3-1	TRBJ1-5	few	-	CASSQAARGPQHF	TGTGCCAGCAGCCAGGCCGCCCGGGGGCCCCAGCATTTT
TRBV5-1	TRBJ2-5	few	TRBD1	CASSLTGGALKETQYF	TGCGCCAGCAGCTTGACAGGGGGCGCCCTCAAGGAGACCCAGTACTTC
TRBV18	TRBJ2-7	few	-	CASSLSTGSEQYF	TGTGCCAGCTCACTCTCTACAGGGAGCGAGCAGTACTTC
TRBV19	TRBJ1-1	-	TRBD1	CASRGGTGGPNTEAFF	TGTGCCAGTAGAGGGGGGACAGGGGGGCCGAACACTGAAGCTTTCTTT
TRBV7-2	TRBJ2-1	-	TRBD1	CASSRPGQYNEQFF	TGTGCCAGCAGCCGGCCGGGACAGTACAATGAGCAGTTCTTC
TRBV12-3/TRBV12-4	TRBJ1-1	-	-	CASSSLGPNTEAFF	TGTGCCAGCAGCTCTCTCGGGCCGAACACTGAAGCTTTCTTT
TRBV27	TRBJ2-5	few	-	CASRFGGTQGTQYF	TGTGCCAGCCGATTTGGCGGTACCCAGGGGACCCAGTACTTC
TRBV7-2	TRBJ1-2	few	-	CASSSLQGYGYTF	TGTGCCAGCAGCTCCCTACAGGGATATGGCTACACCTTC
TRBV11-2	TRBJ2-7	-	-	CASSLVGGRDSVSEQYF	TGTGCCAGCAGCTTAGTCGGGGGTCGTGACAGTGTAAGCGAGCAGTACTTC
TRBV5-4	TRBJ2-7	-	TRBD1	CASSFTGGAYEQYF	TGTGCCAGCAGCTTTACAGGGGGCGCCTACGAGCAGTACTTC
TRBV5-4	TRBJ2-2	few	-	CASNPAPNTGELFF	TGTGCCAGCAACCCGGCCCCGAACACCGGGGAGCTGTTTTTT
TRBV5-6	TRBJ2-3	few	-	CASSLARAAQYF	TGTGCCAGCAGCTTGGCCAGGGCAGCGCAGTATTTT
TRBV7-2	TRBJ1-1	-	-	CASSLADRQNTEAFF	TGTGCCAGCAGCTTAGCAGACAGGCAGAACACTGAAGCTTTCTTT
TRBV4-3	TRBJ2-1	-	-	CASSQDRWTVSYNEQFF	TGCGCCAGCAGCCAAGATCGGTGGACTGTATCCTACAATGAGCAGTTCTTC
TRBV7-9	TRBJ1-1	-	-	CASSPRTLGTEAFF	TGTGCCAGCAGCCCGCGTACTTTGGGCACTGAAGCTTTCTTT
TRBV5-1	TRBJ2-7	-	-	CASSLGDATYEQYF	TGCGCCAGCAGCTTGGGGGACGCAACCTACGAGCAGTACTTC
TRBV7-9	TRBJ2-5	few	TRBD1	CAGRKDRGPETQYF	TGTGCCGGCAGGAAGGACAGGGGTCCAGAGACCCAGTACTTC
TRBV28	TRBJ2-5	-	TRBD1	CASGQGVVLAQYF	TGTGCCAGCGGGCAGGGGGTAGTGTTGGCCCAGTACTTC
TRBV28	TRBJ1-3	few	TRBD1	CASSRDRDYAGNTIYF	TGTGCCAGCAGTCGGGACAGGGATTATGCTGGAAACACCATATATTTT
TRBV7-2	TRBJ1-3	-	-	CASSSTPGNTIYF	TGTGCCAGCAGCTCAACCCCGGGAAACACCATATATTTT
TRBV7-8	TRBJ2-2	many	-	CASSPIRRGRSGELFF	TGTGCCAGCAGCCCTATAAGGAGGGGAAGGAGCGGGGAGCTGTTTTTT
TRBV7-8	TRBJ2-3	-	TRBD2	CASSTLGSGFTDTQYF	TGTGCCAGCAGCACTTTGGGTAGCGGGTTCACAGATACGCAGTATTTT
TRBV4-1	TRBJ2-5	-	-	CASSRRELQSRETQYF	TGCGCCAGCAGCCGGAGGGAACTTCAATCCCGCGAGACCCAGTACTTC
TRBV27	TRBJ2-5	-	-	CASSLSIREVETQYF	TGTGCCAGCAGTTTATCGATAAGGGAAGTCGAGACCCAGTACTTC
TRBV6-5	TRBJ1-5	-	-	CASSPTGQSNQPQHF	TGTGCCAGCAGCCCTACCGGACAGTCAAATCAGCCCCAGCATTTT
TRBV29-1	TRBJ1-1	few	-	CSVAPMNTEAFF	TGCAGCGTTGCCCCCATGAACACTGAAGCTTTCTTT
TRBV28	TRBJ2-5	few	-	CASVGTETQYF	TGTGCCAGCGTAGGGACAGAGACCCAGTACTTC
TRBV20-1	TRBJ1-2	few	TRBD1	CSALERQGQGGYTF	TGCAGTGCCCTAGAAAGACAGGGTCAAGGCGGCTACACCTTC
TRBV6-4	TRBJ2-1	many	TRBD2	CASSDSSGGNNEQFF	TGTGCCAGCAGTGACTCAAGCGGGGGGAACAATGAGCAGTTCTTC
TRBV29-1	TRBJ2-3	-	TRBD2	CSVDLASGTTQYF	TGCAGCGTTGATTTGGCTAGCGGAACTACGCAGTATTTT
TRBV28	TRBJ1-5	-	-	CASGNQPQHF	TGTGCCAGCGGAAATCAGCCCCAGCATTTT
TRBV6-5	TRBJ2-3	-	TRBD2	CASGGARDTQYF	TGTGCCTCCGGGGGGGCACGCGATACGCAGTATTTT